This TCR beta chain came from a study of T-cell reconstitution after alpha-beta-depleted transplantation in children. Preparation of the TCRbeta library used unique molecular identifiers. A single record per CDR3 protein comes from TCRdb applying MiXCR to the PCR reads. The table lists several thousand distinct CDR3 sequences, roughly 10% of them singletons. This clonotype rates as medium-sized. The source material was PBMCs, mostly from graft donor cells, sampled 180 days after TCRalphabeta/CD19-depleted stem cell transplant. This sequence was found in a child less than two years old who had a stem cell transplant for acute myeloid leukemia, so the T cells may come from the graft donor.

CDR3 nucleotides: TGTGCCAGCAGCCGCACAGGTGTTGGGGCCAACGTCCTGACTTTC. Protein product: CASSRTGVGANVLTF. The V and J genes are TRBV7-9 and TRBJ2-6, with D tentatively TRBD1 (5 bases). CDR3 length: 15 residues. Per germline, CDR1 SEHNR and CDR2 FQNEAQ (reference sequence). Trimming removed 5 bases from V and 3 bases from J, with 11 bases in between. Full variable domain (rest looked up from reference TRBV7-9 and TRBJ2-6): DTGVSQNPRHKITKRGQNVTFRCDPISEHNRLYWYRQTLGQGPEFLTYFQNEAQLEKSRLLSDRFSAERPKGSFSTLEIQRTEQGDSAMYLCASSRTGVGANVLTFGAGSRLTVL.